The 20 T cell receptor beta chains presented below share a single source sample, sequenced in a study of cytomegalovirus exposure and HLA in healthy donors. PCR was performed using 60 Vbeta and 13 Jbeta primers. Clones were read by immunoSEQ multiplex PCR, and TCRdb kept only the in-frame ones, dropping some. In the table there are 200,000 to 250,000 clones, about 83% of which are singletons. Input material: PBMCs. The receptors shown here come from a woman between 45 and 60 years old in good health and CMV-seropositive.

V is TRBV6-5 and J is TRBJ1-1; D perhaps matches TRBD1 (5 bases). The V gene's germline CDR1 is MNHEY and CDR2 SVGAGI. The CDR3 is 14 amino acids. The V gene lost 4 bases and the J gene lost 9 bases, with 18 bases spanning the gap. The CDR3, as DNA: TGTGCCAGCAGTTGGAAGAACAGGAGATCTAAAGCTTTCTTT. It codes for CASSWKNRRSKAFF.

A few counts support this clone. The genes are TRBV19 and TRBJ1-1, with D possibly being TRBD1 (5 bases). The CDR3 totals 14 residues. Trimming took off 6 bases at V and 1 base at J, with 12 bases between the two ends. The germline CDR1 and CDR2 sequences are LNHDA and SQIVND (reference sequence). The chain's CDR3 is CASSQGRGNTEAFF. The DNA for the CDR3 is TGTGCCAGTAGCCAAGGGAGGGGGAACACTGAAGCTTTCTTT.

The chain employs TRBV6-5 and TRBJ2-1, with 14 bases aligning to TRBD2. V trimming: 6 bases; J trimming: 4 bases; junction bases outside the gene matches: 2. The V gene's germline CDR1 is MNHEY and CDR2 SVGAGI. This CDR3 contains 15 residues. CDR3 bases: TGTGCCAGCAGCCGACTAGCGGGGGGGTACAATGAGCAGTTCTTC. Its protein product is CASSRLAGGYNEQFF.

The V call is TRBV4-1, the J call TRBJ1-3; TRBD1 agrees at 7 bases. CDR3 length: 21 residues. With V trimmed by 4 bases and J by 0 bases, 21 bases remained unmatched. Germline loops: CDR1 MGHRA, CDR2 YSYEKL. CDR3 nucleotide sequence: TGCGCCAGCAGCCCCCCCTCCTCGACAGGGAAGGGGGTAAGCTCTGGAAACACCATATATTTT. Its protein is CASSPPSSTGKGVSSGNTIYF.

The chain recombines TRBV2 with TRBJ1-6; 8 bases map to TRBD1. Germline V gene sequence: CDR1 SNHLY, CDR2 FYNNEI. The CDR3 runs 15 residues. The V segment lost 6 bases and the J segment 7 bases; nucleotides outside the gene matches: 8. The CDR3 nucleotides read TGTGCCAGCAGATTTACGGGACAGGCGAATTCACCCCTCCACTTT. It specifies CASRFTGQANSPLHF.

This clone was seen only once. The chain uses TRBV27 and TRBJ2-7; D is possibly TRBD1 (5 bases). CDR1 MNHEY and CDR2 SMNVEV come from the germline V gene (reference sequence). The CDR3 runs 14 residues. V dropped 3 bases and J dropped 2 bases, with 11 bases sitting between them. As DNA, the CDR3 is TGTGCCAGCAGTTTCATCGACAGAACCTACGAGCAGTACTTC. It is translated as CASSFIDRTYEQYF.

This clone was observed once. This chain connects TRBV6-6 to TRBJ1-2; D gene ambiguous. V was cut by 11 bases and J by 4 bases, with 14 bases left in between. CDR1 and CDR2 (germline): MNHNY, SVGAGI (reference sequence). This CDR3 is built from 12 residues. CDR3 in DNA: TGTGCCGGCCGAAAGGAGATCTATGGCTACACCTTC. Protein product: CAGRKEIYGYTF.

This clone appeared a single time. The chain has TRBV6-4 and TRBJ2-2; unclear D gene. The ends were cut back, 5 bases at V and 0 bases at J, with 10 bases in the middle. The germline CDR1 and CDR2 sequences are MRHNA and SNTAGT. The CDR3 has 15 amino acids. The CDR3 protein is CASSYKLSNTGELFF. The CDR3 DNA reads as TGTGCCAGCAGTTATAAGCTTTCGAACACCGGGGAGCTGTTTTTT.

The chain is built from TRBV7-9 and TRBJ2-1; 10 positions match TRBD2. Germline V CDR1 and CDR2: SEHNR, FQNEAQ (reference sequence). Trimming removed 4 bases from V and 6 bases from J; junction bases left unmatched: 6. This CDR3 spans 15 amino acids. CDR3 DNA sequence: TGTGCCAGCAGCTCAAGACTAGCGGGCTTCAATGAGCAGTTCTTC. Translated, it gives CASSSRLAGFNEQFF.

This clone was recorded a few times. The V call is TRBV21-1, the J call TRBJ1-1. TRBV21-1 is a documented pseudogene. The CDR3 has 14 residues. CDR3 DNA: TGTGCCAGCAGCAAGAAGCGGGGTAAGACTGAAGCTTTCTTT. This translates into CASSKKRGKTEAFF.

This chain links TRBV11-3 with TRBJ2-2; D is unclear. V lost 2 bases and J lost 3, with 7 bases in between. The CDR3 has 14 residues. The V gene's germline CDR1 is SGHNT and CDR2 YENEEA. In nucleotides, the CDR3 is TGTGCCAGCAGCTTAATCCGGGACACCGGGGAGCTGTTTTTT. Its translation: CASSLIRDTGELFF.

CDR3 coding DNA: TGCGCCAGCAGCCTGGGCGGCCCCGGCTACACCTTC. The encoded protein is CASSLGGPGYTF. V is TRBV5-1 and J is TRBJ1-2; no definite D call. Germline values: CDR1 SGHRS, CDR2 YFSETQ. CDR3 size: 12 residues. The V gene lost 4 bases and the J gene lost 8 bases, with 12 bases spanning the gap.

The CDR3 nucleotides are TGCGCCAGCAGCCAAGACGGGCGGGGCCGATTGTATGGCTACACCTTC. This codes for CASSQDGRGRLYGYTF. The chain links TRBV4-1 to TRBJ1-2; TRBD1 is a possible D gene (5 bases). With 0 bases removed from V and 5 bases from J, the gap between germline ends came to 16 bases. This CDR3 spans 16 amino acids. The germline CDR1 and CDR2 sequences are MGHRA and YSYEKL.

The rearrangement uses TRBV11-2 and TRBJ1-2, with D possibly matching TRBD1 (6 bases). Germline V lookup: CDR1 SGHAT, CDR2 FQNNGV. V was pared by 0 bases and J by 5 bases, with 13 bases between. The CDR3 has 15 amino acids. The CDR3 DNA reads TGTGCCAGCAGCTTAGATCAGGGGCGGACTTATGGCTACACCTTC. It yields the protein CASSLDQGRTYGYTF.

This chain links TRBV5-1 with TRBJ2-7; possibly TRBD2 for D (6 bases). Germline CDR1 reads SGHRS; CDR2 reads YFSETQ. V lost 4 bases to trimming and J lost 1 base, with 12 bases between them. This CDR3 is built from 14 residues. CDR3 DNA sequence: TGCGCCAGCAGCCGGGGACTGTCATCCTACGAGCAGTACTTC. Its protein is CASSRGLSSYEQYF.

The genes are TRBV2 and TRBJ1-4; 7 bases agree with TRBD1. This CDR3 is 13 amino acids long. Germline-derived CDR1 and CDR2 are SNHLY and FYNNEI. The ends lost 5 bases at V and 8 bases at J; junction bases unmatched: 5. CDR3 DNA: TGTGCCAGCAGTAGGGGGCTTGGGGAAAAACTGTTTTTT. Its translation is CASSRGLGEKLFF.

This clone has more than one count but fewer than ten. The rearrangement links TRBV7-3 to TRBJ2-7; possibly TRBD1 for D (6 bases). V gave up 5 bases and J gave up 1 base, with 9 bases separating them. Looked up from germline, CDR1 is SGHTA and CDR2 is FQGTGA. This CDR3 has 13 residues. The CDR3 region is CASSQQGSYEQYF. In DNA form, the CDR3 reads TGTGCCAGCAGCCAACAGGGATCCTACGAGCAGTACTTC.

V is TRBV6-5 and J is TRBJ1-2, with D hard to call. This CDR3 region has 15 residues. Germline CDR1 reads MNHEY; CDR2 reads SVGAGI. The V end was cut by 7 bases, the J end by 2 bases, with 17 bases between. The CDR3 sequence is CASTPYSSGNYGYTF. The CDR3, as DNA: TGTGCCAGCACTCCCTATTCTAGCGGCAACTATGGCTACACCTTC.

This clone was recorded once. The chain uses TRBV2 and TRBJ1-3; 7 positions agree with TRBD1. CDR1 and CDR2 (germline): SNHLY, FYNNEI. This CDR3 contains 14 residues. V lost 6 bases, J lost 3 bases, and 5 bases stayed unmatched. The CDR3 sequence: CASRDRSYGNTIYF. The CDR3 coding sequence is TGTGCCAGCAGGGACAGGTCGTATGGAAACACCATATATTTT.

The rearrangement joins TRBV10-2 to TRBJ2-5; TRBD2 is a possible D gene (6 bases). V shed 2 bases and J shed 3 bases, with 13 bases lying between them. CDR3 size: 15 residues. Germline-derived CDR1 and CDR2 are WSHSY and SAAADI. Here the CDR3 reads CASSEGVGGEETQYF. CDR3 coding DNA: TGCGCCAGCAGTGAGGGAGTAGGAGGGGAAGAGACCCAGTACTTC.